This T cell receptor (beta chain) derives from a study of cytomegalovirus exposure and HLA in healthy donors. Regarding the study as a whole: In vitro, three CMV-associated chains proved specific for CMV antigens. The classifier reportedly diagnosed cytomegalovirus status with high specificity and sensitivity. It has been reported that TCR beta sequences accurately predicted the HLA-A and HLA-B alleles of most subjects. According to a later analysis, most TCR beta chains associated with CMV appeared HLA-restricted.

The PCR contained 60 Vbeta and 13 Jbeta primers. TCRdb's table, derived via immunoSEQ multiplex PCR, lists solely in-frame clones and lacks some. The sample includes about 120,000 clones, 76% seen only once; the top ten take approximately 12%. A note on this clone: The antigen remains unidentified.

The CDR3 sequence is 15 residues long. J gave up 6 bases and V 2 bases, and 2 bases lay outside the gene matches. Germline V gene lookup returns CDR1 SGDLS and CDR2 YYNGEE. The sample consisted of PBMCs. This clonotype was sampled from a woman in her thirties or forties in good health and CMV-seropositive. This chain connects TRBV9 to TRBJ1-4, with TRBD1 matching over 12 bases. Written as DNA, the CDR3 is TGTGCCAGCAGCGTGGGGACAGGGGGCTATGAAAAACTGTTTTTT. Translation gives CASSVGTGGYEKLFF. The full variable domain, in which reference TRBV9 and TRBJ1-4 provide the parts outside the CDR3, is DSGVTQTPKHLITATGQRVTLRCSPRSGDLSVYWYQQSLDQGLQFLIQYYNGEERAKGNILERFSAQQFPDLHSELNLSSLELGDSALYFCASSVGTGGYEKLFFGSGTQLSVL.